What follows are 29 T cell receptor beta chains derived from one specimen sequenced in a study of technical replicates of blood from several donors. Method: immunoSEQ multiplex PCR; TCRdb's copy keeps in-frame clones and lacks some. The sample includes more than 75,000 clones, 90% to 95% of them seen just once. What was sequenced was T cells isolated from PBMCs. These receptors were obtained from a human donor in good health.

This rearrangement joins TRBV7-2 to TRBJ2-7; TRBD2 agrees at 9 bases. The length of the CDR3 is 16 residues. V lost 0 bases and J lost 2; bases outside the gene matches: 5. CDR1 is SGHTA and CDR2 is FQGNSA in the germline V gene. In DNA form, the CDR3 reads TGTGCCAGCAGCTTAGCGTACCCTAGCGGGGCCTACGAGCAGTACTTC. It encodes CASSLAYPSGAYEQYF.

V and J are TRBV6-5 and TRBJ1-2; possible D gene TRBD1, 5 bases. Germline V lookup: CDR1 MNHEY, CDR2 SVGAGI. This CDR3 has 13 amino acids. V lost 2 bases and J 5 bases, leaving 9 bases between the germline ends. DNA of the CDR3: TGTGCCAGCAGTTACGGGGGGATTTATGGCTACACCTTC. Its protein is CASSYGGIYGYTF.

The genes are TRBV6-4 and TRBJ2-3; 9 bases are a match to TRBD2. CDR1 and CDR2 from the germline V gene are MRHNA and SNTAGT. J lost 5 bases, V lost 5 bases, and 14 bases had no gene match. CDR3 length equals 17 residues. This CDR3 is CASSSSGLAGGRDTQYF. The CDR3 DNA is TGTGCCAGCAGTTCCTCGGGATTGGCGGGGGGGCGAGATACGCAGTATTTT.

This clone was counted once. The CDR3 DNA follows: TGTGCCAGCAGCGCTGTGGTAGCGGGGGGCACAGATACGCAGTATTTT. Its protein product is CASSAVVAGGTDTQYF. The V gene is TRBV7-3, the J gene TRBJ2-3; the match to TRBD2 covers 9 bases. V lost 5 bases, J lost 1 base, and 7 bases stayed unmatched. This CDR3 has 16 amino acids. Germline CDR1 reads SGHTA; CDR2 reads FQGTGA.

The chain links TRBV5-1 to TRBJ1-3; 7 nucleotides align to TRBD1. Germline V CDR1 and CDR2: SGHRS, YFSETQ. This CDR3 region has 17 residues. After removal of 0 bases from V and 4 bases from J, the junction contained 10 bases not matched to a gene. In nucleotides, the CDR3 is TGCGCCAGCAGCTTGGCCAATCCCGGGACAGAAGGAAACACCATATATTTT. This gives the protein CASSLANPGTEGNTIYF.

This chain uses TRBV2 with TRBJ2-7; D call uncertain. CDR1 and CDR2 from the germline V gene are SNHLY and FYNNEI. The CDR3 loop spans 13 amino acids. Deletions cut 6 bases from V and 3 bases from J, with 12 bases between. Here the CDR3 reads CASRAGSFYEQYF. The CDR3 DNA sequence: TGTGCCAGCAGGGCCGGGTCCTTCTACGAGCAGTACTTC.

V and J are TRBV19 and TRBJ2-1; TRBD1 agrees at 9 bases. This CDR3 has 16 residues. Germline trimming cut 1 base from V and 6 bases from J; bases unmatched to any gene: 7. Germline V gene data show CDR1 as LNHDA and CDR2 as SQIVND (reference sequence). DNA for the CDR3: TGTGCCAGTAGTATAGCCGGGACAGGGTTTGGCAATGAGCAGTTCTTC. Translating it yields CASSIAGTGFGNEQFF.

The V and J genes are TRBV5-1 and TRBJ2-2; D call uncertain. V lost 5 bases to trimming and J lost 3 bases, with 14 bases between them. Germline V lookup: CDR1 SGHRS, CDR2 YFSETQ. CDR3 length equals 15 residues. CDR3: CASRLSLSDTGELFF. CDR3 bases: TGCGCCAGCAGACTTTCGTTAAGCGACACCGGGGAGCTGTTTTTT.

The rearrangement joins TRBV5-1 to TRBJ2-5, with D possibly matching TRBD2 (6 bases). CDR1 and CDR2 from the germline V gene are SGHRS and YFSETQ. The V gene lost 0 bases and the J gene lost 5 bases, with 20 bases spanning the gap. This CDR3 contains 17 residues. For the CDR3, the DNA is TGCGCCAGCAGCTTGGACTCCAAGGACGGTGGGGGGGAGACCCAGTACTTC. This gives the protein CASSLDSKDGGGETQYF.

This chain links TRBV5-1 with TRBJ1-1; the D gene is possibly TRBD1 (5 bases). V shed 4 bases and J shed 4 bases, with 20 bases lying between them. CDR3 length: 16 amino acids. Germline V CDR1 and CDR2: SGHRS, YFSETQ. CDR3 region: CASSPLGRGALTEAFF. The CDR3 nucleotides read TGCGCCAGCAGCCCCCTAGGGAGGGGCGCCCTCACTGAAGCTTTCTTT.

The chain is built from TRBV7-6 and TRBJ2-1, with a weak D call TRBD1 (5 bases). CDR3 size: 14 residues. V was cut by 5 bases and J by 7 bases, with 15 bases left in between. CDR1 SGHVS and CDR2 FNYEAQ come from the germline V gene. The CDR3 here is CASSPRQSQNEQFF. In DNA, the CDR3 is TGTGCCAGCAGCCCCCGACAGAGTCAGAATGAGCAGTTCTTC.

The rearrangement links TRBV29-1 to TRBJ2-3, with TRBD2 identical over 13 bases. CDR3 length: 14 residues. CDR1 is SQVTM, CDR2 ANQGSEA, per germline. The trim removed 4 bases at V and 8 bases at J, leaving 6 bases unmatched. The CDR3 sequence: CSVGLAGGLGTQYF. In DNA, the CDR3 is TGCAGCGTTGGACTAGCGGGAGGATTGGGTACGCAGTATTTT.

This clone is categorized as medium-sized. V is TRBV18 and J is TRBJ1-1; D unclear. CDR1 is KGHSH, CDR2 LQKENI, per germline. V was cut by 2 bases and J by 4 bases, with 11 bases left in between. The CDR3 totals 14 residues. The CDR3 nucleotides read TGTGCCAGCTCACCAACAGTACACGTCACTGAAGCTTTCTTT. Encoded protein: CASSPTVHVTEAFF.

The genes are TRBV19 and TRBJ2-7; D may be TRBD2 (6 bases). Germline-derived CDR1 and CDR2 are LNHDA and SQIVND (reference sequence). Deletions cut 5 bases from V and 2 bases from J, with 13 bases between. The CDR3 is 14 residues long. The CDR3 protein is CASSATGSTYEQYF. The CDR3 coding sequence is TGTGCCAGTAGTGCAACCGGGAGCACCTACGAGCAGTACTTC. The full variable domain, in which reference TRBV19 and TRBJ2-7 provide the parts outside the CDR3, is DGGITQSPKYLFRKEGQNVTLSCEQNLNHDAMYWYRQDPGQGLRLIYYSQIVNDFQKGDIAEGYSVSREKKESFPLTVTSAQKNPTAFYLCASSATGSTYEQYFGPGTRLTVT.

This clone has just one count. The rearrangement uses TRBV6-5 and TRBJ1-5, with a possible D match to TRBD1 (5 bases). V gave up 6 bases and J gave up 10 bases, with 10 bases separating them. The CDR3 is 11 amino acids. CDR1 and CDR2 (germline): MNHEY, SVGAGI. The CDR3 DNA follows: TGTGCCAGCAGCTTCGGACACCCCCAGCATTTT. Translated, it gives CASSFGHPQHF.

This clone showed up just once. J is TRBJ1-1 and V is TRBV14, with D uncertain. From germline, CDR1 is SGHDN and CDR2 FVKESK. The CDR3 runs 14 residues. V lost 0 bases and J lost 2, with 7 bases in between. CDR3 loop: CASSQDTPNTEAFF. CDR3 sequence (DNA): TGTGCCAGCAGCCAAGACACACCCAACACTGAAGCTTTCTTT.

The V call is TRBV11-2, the J call TRBJ2-1, with D maybe TRBD2 (5 bases). Trimming cost V 2 bases and J 0 bases, with 11 bases left between them. Germline assignment: CDR1 SGHAT and CDR2 FQNNGV. The CDR3 is 16 residues long. The DNA for the CDR3 is TGTGCCAGCAGCTTACTAGCTGCTAGCTCCTACAATGAGCAGTTCTTC. Protein: CASSLLAASSYNEQFF.

This sequence joins TRBV6-1 and TRBJ1-6; 9 positions match TRBD1. V gave up 3 bases and J gave up 2 bases; unmatched junction bases: 5. This CDR3 contains 17 residues. Germline CDR1 is MNHNS and CDR2 is SASEGT. The DNA for the CDR3 is TGTGCCAGCAGTGAGGGGGACAGGGCGACCTATAATTCACCCCTCCACTTT. This sequence encodes CASSEGDRATYNSPLHF.

The V call is TRBV25-1, the J call TRBJ2-1, with 12 nucleotides matching TRBD2. Germline V lookup: CDR1 MGHDK, CDR2 SYGVNS. The trim removed 2 bases at V and 9 bases at J, leaving 8 bases unmatched. This CDR3 region has 16 residues. CDR3 DNA: TGTGCCAGCAGTGAAGCCCTAGCGGGGGGGCAGCGTGAGCAGTTCTTC. The encoded protein is CASSEALAGGQREQFF. Based on the CDR3 plus reference TRBV25-1 and TRBJ2-1, the full variable domain is EADIYQTPRYLVIGTGKKITLECSQTMGHDKMYWYQQDPGMELHLIHYSYGVNSTEKGDLSSESTVSRIRTEHFPLTLESARPSHTSQYLCASSEALAGGQREQFFGPGTRLTVL.

The V gene is TRBV4-1, the J gene TRBJ2-7; D is uncertain. Germline loops: CDR1 MGHRA, CDR2 YSYEKL. V lost 0 bases and J 3 bases, leaving 18 bases between the germline ends. The CDR3 is made up of 17 amino acids. CDR3 coding DNA: TGCGCCAGCAGCCAAGATCGCCGATTAGGAGTCGGCTACGAGCAGTACTTC. Residues: CASSQDRRLGVGYEQYF.

V usage is TRBV6-5 and J usage is TRBJ1-2, with 7 bases fitting TRBD1. Trimming cost V 11 bases and J 4 bases; bases outside gene matches: 10. The CDR3 loop spans 13 amino acids. Germline V gives CDR1 MNHEY, CDR2 SVGAGI. This chain's CDR3 is CAVTGVWPYGYTF. CDR3 nucleotides: TGTGCCGTAACAGGGGTCTGGCCCTATGGCTACACCTTC.

This chain uses TRBV6-6 with TRBJ2-7; 7 bases match TRBD1. V was pared by 0 bases and J by 1 base, with 6 bases of the junction left unmatched. CDR1 is MNHNY, CDR2 SVGAGI, per germline (reference sequence). The length of the CDR3 is 16 residues. The CDR3: CASSYSAGQASYEQYF. The CDR3 DNA sequence: TGTGCCAGCAGTTACTCTGCCGGACAGGCTTCCTACGAGCAGTACTTC.

The V call is TRBV2, the J call TRBJ2-5; 14 positions match TRBD2. The CDR3 totals 16 residues. Losses at the gene ends were 5 bases for V and 3 bases for J; bases not matched to a gene: 5. Germline V lookup: CDR1 SNHLY, CDR2 FYNNEI. In DNA form, the CDR3 reads TGTGCCAGCAGTCAACCGACTAGCGGGGGGGAAGAGACCCAGTACTTC. Its translation: CASSQPTSGGEETQYF.

V usage is TRBV9 and J usage is TRBJ2-1; TRBD2 is a possible D gene (6 bases). V lost 5 bases, J lost 4 bases, and 22 bases lay in between. CDR3 length: 17 residues. Germline CDR1 and CDR2: SGDLS and YYNGEE. CDR3 sequence: CASSISTSEGIYNEQFF. CDR3 nucleotide sequence: TGTGCCAGCAGTATCTCGACATCGGAGGGAATTTACAATGAGCAGTTCTTC.

The V and J genes are TRBV6-5 and TRBJ2-2; D might be TRBD1 (8 bases). Per germline, CDR1 MNHEY and CDR2 SVGAGI. This CDR3 region has 16 residues. V was clipped by 3 bases and J by 5 bases, with 16 bases between them. The CDR3 nucleotides are TGTGCCAGCAGTTATTTGGACAGGGAGGGGACCGGGGAGCTGTTTTTT. This encodes CASSYLDREGTGELFF.

J is TRBJ1-5 and V is TRBV5-1, with TRBD1 matching 8 bases. The V segment lost 1 base and the J segment 6 bases; nucleotides outside the gene matches: 9. CDR1 is SGHRS, CDR2 YFSETQ, per germline. The CDR3 is 16 residues long. CDR3 loop: CASSLPRDRCVQPQHF. DNA of the CDR3: TGCGCCAGCAGCTTGCCCCGGGACAGGTGCGTTCAGCCCCAGCATTTT.

The chain recombines TRBV5-1 with TRBJ2-1; D is perhaps TRBD2 (6 bases). V shed 1 base and J shed 9 bases, with 17 bases lying between them. CDR3 length equals 15 residues. CDR1 and CDR2 (germline): SGHRS, YFSETQ. The chain's CDR3 is CASSLFWDSEGEQFF. The CDR3 DNA reads as TGCGCCAGCAGCTTGTTTTGGGACTCCGAGGGTGAGCAGTTCTTC.

The chain couples TRBV27 to TRBJ2-5; 12 bases match TRBD2. V shed 6 bases, J shed 7 bases, and the junction held 9 bases outside the gene matches. This CDR3 is 15 amino acids long. Per the germline V gene, CDR1 is MNHEY and CDR2 is SMNVEV (reference sequence). For the CDR3, the DNA is TGTGCCAGCAGCGCTTCTAGCGGGGGGGCAGTGACCCAGTACTTC. This gives the protein CASSASSGGAVTQYF.

Written as DNA, the CDR3 is TGTGCCAGCACCCCCGGGGGGCAGGTTGGGAACACTGAAGCTTTCTTT. It specifies CASTPGGQVGNTEAFF. V gene TRBV9 combines with J gene TRBJ1-1, with D perhaps matching TRBD1 (6 bases). The CDR3 runs to 16 residues. Trimming pared 6 bases from V and 1 base from J, leaving 19 bases between. CDR1 SGDLS and CDR2 YYNGEE come from the germline V gene.